This TCR beta chain emerged from a study of vaccination effects on CD4 cells after COVID-19. Study overall: Post-vaccine sample collection fell at a median of 72 days after the second dose.

Only in-frame clones appear in the TCRdb table, and some are missing; sequencing was by immunoSEQ multiplex PCR. This table holds around 62,000 clones, 70% to 85% found once. Study-level points and caveats: Healthy vaccine recipients' vaccine-induced clones were almost all SARS-CoV-2 mono-reactive.

With 9 to 11 days of culture completed, CD4+ T cells were isolated. Either the mRNA-1273 or the BNT162b2 vaccine was given to participants as two doses. Absence of prior SARS-CoV-2 infection characterized the vaccine recipients, who showed negative nucleocapsid antibodies. On day 3 and again on day 7, half the medium was replaced with IL-2 medium. As concerns this clone: Its target is not known.

The receptor was derived from a human donor who received a COVID-19 vaccine. Material: CD4+ T cells from PBMCs cultured without peptide, obtained after COVID-19 vaccination.

CDR3 loop: CASSLPTPTNEKLFF. The CDR3 nucleotides read TGTGCCAGCAGTCTCCCCACACCAACTAATGAAAAACTGTTTTTT. The rearrangement joins TRBV28 to TRBJ1-4, with unresolved D. V was cut by 5 bases and J by 0 bases, with 10 bases left in between. The germline CDR1 and CDR2 sequences are MDHEN and SYDVKM. This CDR3 contains 15 residues.